This TCR beta chain was sequenced during a study of OX40 agonist ivuxolimab in advanced cancers. Germline V CDR1 and CDR2: SGHDT, YYEEEE. Trimming shortened V by 0 bases and J by 0 bases, and 7 bases separated the two germline ends. The CDR3 extends over 15 amino acids. Using immunoSEQ multiplex PCR, the repertoire was profiled, and TCRdb retains in-frame clones only, with some absent. The profile shows tens of thousands of clones, 75% to 95% of them singletons. The sequences come from CD4+ or CD8+ T cells sorted from blood, collected in a trial of the OX40 agonist ivuxolimab. The chain carries TRBV5-6 and TRBJ1-5, with D maybe TRBD1 (5 bases). The clonotype originates from an adult with an advanced solid tumor such as melanoma, head and neck, liver or kidney cancer. CDR3 residues: CASSLGQISNQPQHF. In nucleotides, the CDR3 is TGTGCCAGCAGCTTGGGACAGATTAGCAATCAGCCCCAGCATTTT. Supplemented by reference TRBV5-6 and TRBJ1-5, the full variable domain reads DAGVTQSPTHLIKTRGQQVTLRCSPKSGHDTVSWYQQALGQGPQFIFQYYEEEERQRGNFPDRFSGHQFPNYSSELNVNALLLGDSALYLCASSLGQISNQPQHFGDGTRLSIL.